This T cell receptor beta chain was found in a study of PD-1 blockade in classical Hodgkin lymphoma. The overall study: Patients got intravenous nivolumab 3 mg/kg every 2 weeks. Study-level points and caveats: Diversity similar to that of newly diagnosed patients was seen at baseline in complete responders. Possible causes of repertoire differences, disease activity or prior therapy, remain undefined.

There was relapse after autologous stem cell transplantation in every patient, and there was variation in brentuximab vedotin exposure. About this clone itself: Its antigen is as yet unknown.

The CDR3 contains 13 residues. Trimming shortened V by 5 bases and J by 8 bases, and 13 bases separated the two germline ends. CDR1 and CDR2 (germline): SGHTA, FQGNSA. Clones were sequenced by immunoSEQ multiplex PCR, and TCRdb holds only the in-frame ones, with some missing. The sample includes about 14,000 clones, roughly 82% of them seen just once. The rearrangement uses TRBV7-2 and TRBJ2-4, with D maybe TRBD1 (7 bases). The clonotype was recovered from a human donor with classical Hodgkin lymphoma. The material was peripheral blood mononuclear cells (PBMCs), obtained at baseline. The CDR3 region has the DNA TGTGCCAGCAGCCAGGGGGGAAGGGACATTCAGTACTTC. It codes for CASSQGGRDIQYF.